Following are 10 T cell receptor beta chains from one sample sequenced in a study of blood T cell repertoires in COVID-19. Profiled with immunoSEQ multiplex PCR; TCRdb holds only in-frame clones, not every one. The sample records approximately 350,000 clones, around 92% being singletons. The specimen was peripheral blood. These receptors were taken from a man aged 40-55 years with acute or convalescent COVID-19.

The J gene is TRBJ1-5, the V gene TRBV3-1 (or the pseudogene TRBV3-2), with D perhaps matching TRBD1 (6 bases). The CDR3 loop spans 15 amino acids. CDR1 is LGHDT, CDR2 YNNKEL, per germline (reference sequence). V was trimmed by 0 bases and J by 1 base, leaving 7 bases between them. Here the CDR3 reads CASSQEGASNQPQHF. The CDR3 DNA reads TGTGCCAGCAGCCAAGAGGGGGCGAGCAATCAGCCCCAGCATTTT.

The chain couples TRBV15 to TRBJ2-7; TRBD1 agrees at 7 bases. With V trimmed by 1 base and J by 4 bases, 7 bases remained unmatched. Germline values: CDR1 LNHNV, CDR2 YYDKDF (reference sequence). The CDR3 is made up of 15 amino acids. The DNA of the CDR3 is TGTGCCACCAGCAGAGCGCCCCGGGACAGTTACGAGCAGTACTTC. Its translation is CATSRAPRDSYEQYF.

The rearrangement joins TRBV28 to TRBJ2-1, with TRBD2 matching over 8 bases. V shed 5 bases, J shed 7 bases, and the junction held 13 bases outside the gene matches. Per germline, CDR1 MDHEN and CDR2 SYDVKM. CDR3 length: 16 residues. The CDR3 DNA follows: TGTGCCAGCAGTCCCCAAGGAGCGGGAGTTGAGAATGAGCAGTTCTTC. Translating gives CASSPQGAGVENEQFF.

V and J are TRBV28 and TRBJ1-2; the D gene is possibly TRBD1 (5 bases). CDR1 MDHEN and CDR2 SYDVKM come from the germline V gene. V lost 7 bases to trimming and J lost 8 bases, with 17 bases between them. This CDR3 is built from 13 residues. The CDR3, as DNA: TGTGCCAGCACCAGACAGCAATTAAGGGGCTACACCTTC. Translating gives CASTRQQLRGYTF.

This chain joins TRBV7-9 and TRBJ2-1; weak D call: TRBD2 (6 bases). Trimming removed 5 bases from V and 4 bases from J, with 15 bases in between. In germline, CDR1 is SEHNR, CDR2 FQNEAQ (reference sequence). The CDR3 sequence is 15 residues long. CDR3 sequence: CASSRRDSIYNEQFF. The CDR3 coding sequence is TGTGCCAGCAGCCGCCGGGACTCGATTTACAATGAGCAGTTCTTC.

The chain is built from TRBV9 and TRBJ2-5; possibly TRBD1 for D (5 bases). Trimming shortened V by 4 bases and J by 4 bases, and 20 bases separated the two germline ends. The germline V gene has CDR1 SGDLS and CDR2 YYNGEE. There are 16 residues in the CDR3. The CDR3 loop is CASSTHPDKTGETQYF. The DNA of the CDR3 is TGTGCCAGCAGCACCCACCCGGACAAAACAGGAGAGACCCAGTACTTC.

This chain uses TRBV15 with TRBJ1-6, with 9 bases matching TRBD1. V shed 1 base and J 8 bases; nucleotides not matched to a gene: 3. Germline CDR1 reads LNHNV; CDR2 reads YYDKDF (reference sequence). CDR3 length equals 15 residues. This CDR3 is CATSRADRGYSPLHF. The CDR3 DNA follows: TGTGCCACCAGCAGAGCCGACAGGGGGTATTCACCCCTCCACTTT.

V is TRBV5-8 and J is TRBJ2-7, with D tentatively TRBD2 (5 bases). Germline lookup yields CDR1 SGHTS and CDR2 YDEGEE. This CDR3 comprises 13 residues. Between the trimmed V and J ends, which lost 4 bases and 4 bases, there was a span of 12 bases. The chain's CDR3 is CASSTGLGYEQYF. The DNA for the CDR3 is TGTGCCAGCAGCACTGGACTTGGGTACGAGCAGTACTTC.

This clone was recorded only once. The same CDR3 arises from other DNA sequences in this sample as well. The chain uses TRBV5-1 and TRBJ2-1; maybe TRBD1 (6 bases). V gave up 3 bases and J gave up 4 bases, with 8 bases separating them. Per the germline V gene, CDR1 is SGHRS and CDR2 is YFSETQ. The CDR3 runs to 13 residues. The CDR3 region is CASSWDTYNEQFF. The CDR3 DNA sequence: TGCGCCAGCAGCTGGGACACGTACAATGAGCAGTTCTTC.

V usage is TRBV11-2 and J usage is TRBJ2-7, with TRBD1 matching 8 bases. This CDR3 contains 13 residues. Unmatched junction bases numbered 10, after V lost 3 bases and J lost 12 bases. CDR1 SGHAT and CDR2 FQNNGV come from the germline V gene. CDR3 sequence (DNA): TGTGCCAGCAGCTTGGCGGGACAGGTCCGTTGGTACTTC. Translating it yields CASSLAGQVRWYF.